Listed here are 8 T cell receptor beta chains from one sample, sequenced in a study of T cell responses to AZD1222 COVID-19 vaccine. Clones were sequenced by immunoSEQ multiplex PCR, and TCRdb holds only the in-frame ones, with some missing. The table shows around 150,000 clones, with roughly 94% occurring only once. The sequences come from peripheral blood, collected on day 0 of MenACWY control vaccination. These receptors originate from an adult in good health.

CDR3 in DNA: TGTGCCACCAGTGTTAGGCAGGGTTTGAACAATGAGCAGTTCTTC. Protein sequence: CATSVRQGLNNEQFF. The chain employs TRBV24-1 and TRBJ2-1, with D possibly matching TRBD1 (5 bases). Germline-derived CDR1 and CDR2 are KGHDR and SFDVKD. V was pared by 5 bases and J by 5 bases, with 15 bases between. CDR3 size: 15 residues.

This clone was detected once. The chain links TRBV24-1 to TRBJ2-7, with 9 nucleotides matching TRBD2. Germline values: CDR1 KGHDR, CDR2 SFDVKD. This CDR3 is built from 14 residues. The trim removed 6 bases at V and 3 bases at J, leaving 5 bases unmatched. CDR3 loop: CATSRAGGGYEQYF. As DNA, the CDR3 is TGTGCCACCAGTCGTGCGGGAGGGGGCTACGAGCAGTACTTC.

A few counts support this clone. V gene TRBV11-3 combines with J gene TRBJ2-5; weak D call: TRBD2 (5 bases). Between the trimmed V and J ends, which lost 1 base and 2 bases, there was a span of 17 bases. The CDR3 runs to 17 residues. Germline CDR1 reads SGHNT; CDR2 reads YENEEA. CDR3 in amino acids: CASSLVHLGSTQETQYF. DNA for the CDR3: TGTGCCAGCAGCTTAGTGCATTTGGGGAGCACACAAGAGACCCAGTACTTC. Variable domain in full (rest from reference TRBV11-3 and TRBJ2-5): EAGVVQSPRYKIIEKKQPVAFWCNPISGHNTLYWYLQNLGQGPELLIRYENEEAVDDSQLPKDRFSAERLKGVDSTLKIQPAELGDSAVYLCASSLVHLGSTQETQYFGPGTRLLVL.

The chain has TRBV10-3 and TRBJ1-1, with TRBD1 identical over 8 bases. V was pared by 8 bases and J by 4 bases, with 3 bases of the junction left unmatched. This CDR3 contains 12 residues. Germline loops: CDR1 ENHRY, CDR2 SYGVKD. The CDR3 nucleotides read TGTGCCATCGGTACAGGGGGCACTGAAGCTTTCTTT. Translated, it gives CAIGTGGTEAFF.

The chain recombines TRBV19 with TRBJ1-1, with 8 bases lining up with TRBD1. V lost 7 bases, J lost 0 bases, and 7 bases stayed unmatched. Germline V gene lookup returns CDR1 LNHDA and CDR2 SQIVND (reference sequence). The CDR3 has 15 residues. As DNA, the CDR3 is TGTGCCAGTACCAGGGGGCAACATATGAACACTGAAGCTTTCTTT. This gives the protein CASTRGQHMNTEAFF.

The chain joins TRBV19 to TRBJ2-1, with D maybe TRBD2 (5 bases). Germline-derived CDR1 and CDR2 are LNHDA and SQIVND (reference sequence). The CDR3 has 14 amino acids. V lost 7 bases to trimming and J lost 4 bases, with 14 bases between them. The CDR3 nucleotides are TGTGCCAGTAACGGGAAGGTAAAGTACAATGAGCAGTTCTTC. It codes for CASNGKVKYNEQFF.

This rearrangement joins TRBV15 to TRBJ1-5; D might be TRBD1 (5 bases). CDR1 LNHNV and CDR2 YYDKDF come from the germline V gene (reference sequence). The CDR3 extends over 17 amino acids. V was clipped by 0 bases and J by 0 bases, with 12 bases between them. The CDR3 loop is CATSREGLGSSNQPQHF. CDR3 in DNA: TGTGCCACCAGCAGAGAGGGGCTCGGGAGTAGCAATCAGCCCCAGCATTTT.

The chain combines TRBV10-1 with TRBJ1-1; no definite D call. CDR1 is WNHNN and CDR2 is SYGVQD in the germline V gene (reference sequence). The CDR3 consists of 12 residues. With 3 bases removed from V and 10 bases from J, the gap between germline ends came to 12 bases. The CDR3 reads CASSDTRRPAFF. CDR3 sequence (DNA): TGCGCCAGCAGTGACACACGTCGGCCAGCTTTCTTT.